The clone carrying this T cell receptor (beta chain) has only a few counts. Its antigen remains unknown. Germline CDR1 is SGDLS and CDR2 is YYNGEE. CDR3 length: 15 amino acids. V gave up 0 bases and J gave up 7 bases, with 13 bases separating them. This record comes from a study of identical twins. Study-level results: Abundant beta clonotypes from cord blood had fewer insertions, unlike memory repertoires, which showed none. Cross-sectional statistical analysis, not tracking of the same donors, underpinned the conclusions.

A universal primer site was incorporated via template switching, and the cDNA contained unique molecular identifiers. TCRdb re-called the 5' RACE reads through MiXCR, storing one row per CDR3 protein. This sample has about 530,000 distinct CDR3 sequences, with roughly 15% found just once. These data are also associated with another study on yellow fever vaccine responses in identical twins.

The chain employs TRBV9 and TRBJ1-4, with D unclear. The clonotype comes from a woman aged 18 to 35 in good health. The specimen was CD4+ T cells sorted from blood. CDR3 region: CASSVGWGFGEKLFF. CDR3 in DNA: TGTGCCAGCAGCGTAGGTTGGGGTTTCGGTGAAAAACTGTTTTTT. Based on the CDR3 plus reference TRBV9 and TRBJ1-4, the full variable domain is DSGVTQTPKHLITATGQRVTLRCSPRSGDLSVYWYQQSLDQGLQFLIQYYNGEERAKGNILERFSAQQFPDLHSELNLSSLELGDSALYFCASSVGWGFGEKLFFGSGTQLSVL.